This entry lists 21 T cell receptor beta chains sequenced from one sample in a study of breast tumors, draining lymph nodes, adjacent tissues listed by TCRdb under 2016. Lymph node samples were obtained from the axillary draining lymph nodes of breast cancer patients. Preparation of the library involved multiplex PCR. The run used an Illumina HiSeq 2000. TCRdb handled the public reads itself, with Q25 trimming in fastp and clone calling in MiXCR, and kept productive beta chains. Entries are consolidated by CDR3 protein sequence, retaining the most common genes and DNA. The sample contains under 250,000 distinct CDR3 sequences, 32% of them found a single time. 1.2% to 1.5% of the sample lies in the top ten. The source material was axillary lymph node tissue. These TCRs come from a female donor with breast cancer. Some clones in this sample may be carry-over from other donors' samples.

The chain recombines TRBV9 with TRBJ2-7, with D possibly being TRBD2 (6 bases). Between the trimmed V and J ends, which lost 10 bases and 0 bases, there was a span of 11 bases. Germline CDR1 SGDLS, CDR2 YYNGEE. The CDR3 runs to 12 residues. The CDR3 spells CALAISSYEQYF. CDR3 in DNA: TGTGCCCTAGCGATCAGCTCCTACGAGCAGTACTTC.

This chain joins TRBV28 and TRBJ1-4; 8 positions match TRBD1. The CDR3 extends over 15 amino acids. The V gene end was trimmed by 6 bases and the J gene end by 4 bases; junction bases not matched to a gene: 7. Germline V lookup: CDR1 MDHEN, CDR2 SYDVKM. The CDR3 DNA reads TGTGCCAGCAGGACCGGGACAGGAAATAATGAAAAACTGTTTTTT. This codes for CASRTGTGNNEKLFF.

This clonotype was picked up many times. This chain uses TRBV7-2 with TRBJ2-5; TRBD1 is a possible D gene (6 bases). Germline lookup yields CDR1 SGHTA and CDR2 FQGNSA. The CDR3 has 13 residues. Trimming took 4 bases from V and 4 from J, leaving 10 bases between them. This CDR3 reads CASSSGQGETQYF. The CDR3 bases are TGTGCCAGCAGCTCGGGACAAGGAGAGACCCAGTACTTC.

This clonotype was seen ten or more times. The chain carries TRBV2 and TRBJ2-3; D might be TRBD2 (6 bases). V was trimmed by 6 bases and J by 0 bases, leaving 13 bases between them. The CDR3 contains 15 residues. CDR1 is SNHLY and CDR2 is FYNNEI in the germline V gene. CDR3 residues: CASRQRVLSTDTQYF. CDR3 DNA: TGTGCCAGCAGGCAGCGGGTGTTAAGCACAGATACGCAGTATTTT.

V usage is TRBV6-5 and J usage is TRBJ2-3; TRBD2 agrees at 10 bases. Germline-derived CDR1 and CDR2 are MNHEY and SVGAGI. This CDR3 is 15 amino acids long. Trimming at V came to 8 bases and at J to 4 bases, leaving 9 bases not matched to a gene. For the CDR3, the DNA is TGTGCCAGCGGTCAGCGGGGGGGGCGCCCAGATACGCAGTATTTT. It yields the protein CASGQRGGRPDTQYF.

This clonotype was counted many times. The V call is TRBV3-1, the J call TRBJ2-7; unclear D gene. Trimming cost V 2 bases and J 5 bases, with 10 bases left between them. CDR1 and CDR2 from the germline V gene are LGHDT and YNNKEL (reference sequence). This CDR3 comprises 13 residues. The CDR3 DNA follows: TGTGCCAGCAGCCAACTAGTGAACCACGAGCAGTACTTC. Its translation is CASSQLVNHEQYF.

This clonotype was found many times. The chain is built from TRBV10-2 and TRBJ2-7; 10 bases are shared with TRBD1. The CDR3 consists of 13 residues. V dropped 7 bases and J dropped 4; count of bases not matched to a gene: 4. Per the germline V gene, CDR1 is WSHSY and CDR2 is SAAADI. DNA for the CDR3: TGCGCCAGCAAGCGGGGACAGGGGTACGAGCAGTACTTC. Its translation is CASKRGQGYEQYF.

This clonotype was seen more than once but under ten times. A much bigger clone sits one base away, suggesting this may be a read error. The J gene is TRBJ1-5, the V gene TRBV5-1, with a weak D call TRBD1 (6 bases). The CDR3 is made up of 14 amino acids. From germline, CDR1 is SGHRS and CDR2 YFSETQ. V shed 0 bases and J shed 10 bases, with 14 bases lying between them. The CDR3, as DNA: TGCGCCAGCAGCTTGGGCGGGGGCAAACACCCCCAGCATTTT. It is translated as CASSLGGGKHPQHF.

This clonotype occurred many times. The rearrangement uses TRBV11-1 and TRBJ2-5; TRBD1 matches at 8 bases. The CDR3 is 16 residues long. V trimming: 5 bases; J trimming: 3 bases; junction bases outside the gene matches: 11. CDR1 and CDR2 from the germline V gene are SGHAT and FQDESV (reference sequence). The CDR3 protein is CASSPQRQGTKETQYF. The CDR3 region has the DNA TGTGCCAGCAGCCCTCAACGACAGGGGACCAAAGAGACCCAGTACTTC. The full variable domain, in which reference TRBV11-1 and TRBJ2-5 provide the parts outside the CDR3, is EAEVAQSPRYKITEKSQAVAFWCDPISGHATLYWYRQILGQGPELLVQFQDESVVDDSQLPKDRFSAERLKGVDSTLKIQPAELGDSAMYLCASSPQRQGTKETQYFGPGTRLLVL.

Comments on this clonotype: This is likely a read error, given that the CDR3 carries no conserved phenylalanine or tryptophan at its end. The DNA is omitted, as the CDR3 cannot be located on it reliably, and the CDR3 follows TCRdb's listing. V is TRBV7-9 and J is TRBJ1-4. The CDR3 extends over 8 residues, inclusive of both ends. Germline values: CDR1 SEHNR, CDR2 FQNEAQ (reference sequence). Here the CDR3 reads CASSPDSL.

This clonotype showed up many times. A read error may produce the germline difference seen at one junction end. The rearrangement uses TRBV7-8 and TRBJ1-2; tentative D call: TRBD1 (5 bases). CDR3 length equals 15 residues. Germline lookup yields CDR1 SGHVS and CDR2 FQNEAQ. The CDR3 DNA sequence: TGTGCCAGCAGCTTAGTCTTTTCGGCAGGGACTGGCTACCCCTTC. Its translation: CASSLVFSAGTGYPF.

As to this clonotype: A much larger clone lies a single base off, so this may be a read error. The CDR3 carries no conserved terminal phenylalanine or tryptophan, so it likely arises from a read error. The chain employs TRBV27 and TRBJ2-7, with 7 bases lining up with TRBD1. Germline V lookup: CDR1 MNHEY, CDR2 SMNVEV (reference sequence). The CDR3 has 14 amino acids. V lost 4 bases and J lost 4; bases outside the gene matches: 7. In DNA form, the CDR3 reads TGTGCCAGCAGTTCCCCCGGGACAGCTTACGAGCAGTACTAC. The encoded protein is CASSSPGTAYEQYY.

The sample holds many counts of this clonotype. The chain recombines TRBV19 with TRBJ2-2, with TRBD2 matching over 10 bases. The germline V gene encodes CDR1 LNHDA and CDR2 SQIVND (reference sequence). V lost 7 bases, J lost 4 bases, and 6 bases stayed unmatched. The CDR3 loop spans 15 amino acids. CDR3 DNA sequence: TGTGCCAGTACTCTAGCGGGAGCGCGCACCGGGGAGCTGTTTTTT. It yields the protein CASTLAGARTGELFF.

The CDR3 region has the DNA TGTGCCAGCAGCTTAGGAAGGACTAGCGGCCAAGAGACCCAGTACTTC. Translated, it gives CASSLGRTSGQETQYF. This sequence joins TRBV7-9 and TRBJ2-5; 10 nucleotides match TRBD2. CDR3 size: 16 residues. CDR1 and CDR2 (germline): SEHNR, FQNEAQ (reference sequence). J lost 1 base, V lost 1 base, and 3 bases had no gene match.

As to this clonotype: With a much larger clone just one base away, this may be a read error. The J gene is TRBJ2-5, the V gene TRBV5-1; 12 nucleotides align to TRBD2. The trim removed 4 bases at V and 2 bases at J, leaving 9 bases unmatched. The CDR3 has 17 amino acids. Germline CDR1 reads SGHRS; CDR2 reads YFSETQ. The CDR3 DNA follows: TGCGCCAGCAGCCTCTCCGGGACTAGCGGGTTTCAAGAGACCCAGTACTTC. It encodes CASSLSGTSGFQETQYF.

This clonotype was recorded many times. The V call is TRBV27, the J call TRBJ2-2; no clear D gene. Between the trimmed V and J ends, which lost 6 bases and 2 bases, there was a span of 4 bases. There are 12 residues in the CDR3. Looked up from germline, CDR1 is MNHEY and CDR2 is SMNVEV (reference sequence). The CDR3 nucleotides are TGTGCCAGCAGGGTAAACACCGGGGAGCTGTTTTTT. The encoded protein is CASRVNTGELFF.

This clonotype showed up many times. V is TRBV7-9 and J is TRBJ2-7; no reliable D call. The germline CDR1 and CDR2 sequences are SEHNR and FQNEAQ (reference sequence). The CDR3 is 12 residues long. The V end was cut by 3 bases, the J end by 5 bases, with 8 bases between. As DNA, the CDR3 is TGTGCCAGCAGCTTGGTGGGGAACGAGCAGTACTTC. Protein: CASSLVGNEQYF.

This clonotype was counted at least ten times. The chain couples TRBV7-2 to TRBJ2-5; TRBD1 aligns across 7 bases. The germline V gene encodes CDR1 SGHTA and CDR2 FQGNSA. Unmatched junction bases numbered 6, after V lost 2 bases and J lost 3 bases. The CDR3 contains 15 residues. CDR3 sequence: CASSLSFGTEETQYF. The CDR3 nucleotides read TGTGCCAGCAGCTTATCGTTCGGGACAGAAGAGACCCAGTACTTC.

The chain carries TRBV2 and TRBJ1-5; D gene uncertain. This CDR3 is 14 amino acids long. Per the germline V gene, CDR1 is SNHLY and CDR2 is FYNNEI. CDR3 region: CARDGRRYNQPQHF. In nucleotides, the CDR3 is TGTGCTAGAGATGGTCGGAGGTACAATCAGCCCCAGCATTTT.

The chain uses TRBV9 and TRBJ2-5; 12 bases are shared with TRBD2. This CDR3 contains 15 residues. The trim removed 3 bases at V and 5 bases at J, leaving 5 bases unmatched. The V gene's germline CDR1 is SGDLS and CDR2 YYNGEE. The CDR3 nucleotides read TGTGCCAGCAGCGGATCTAGCGGGAGGGGGGAGACCCAGTACTTC. Protein: CASSGSSGRGETQYF.

There are many counts of this clonotype. The V call is TRBV12-3 or TRBV12-4, the J call TRBJ2-5; D possibly corresponds to TRBD2 (6 bases). The CDR3 is made up of 14 amino acids. The V and J ends lost 3 bases and 2 bases respectively, with 10 bases between them. In DNA, the CDR3 is TGTGCCAGCAGTTTCAGGGCGGGACAAGAGACCCAGTACTTC. This gives the protein CASSFRAGQETQYF.